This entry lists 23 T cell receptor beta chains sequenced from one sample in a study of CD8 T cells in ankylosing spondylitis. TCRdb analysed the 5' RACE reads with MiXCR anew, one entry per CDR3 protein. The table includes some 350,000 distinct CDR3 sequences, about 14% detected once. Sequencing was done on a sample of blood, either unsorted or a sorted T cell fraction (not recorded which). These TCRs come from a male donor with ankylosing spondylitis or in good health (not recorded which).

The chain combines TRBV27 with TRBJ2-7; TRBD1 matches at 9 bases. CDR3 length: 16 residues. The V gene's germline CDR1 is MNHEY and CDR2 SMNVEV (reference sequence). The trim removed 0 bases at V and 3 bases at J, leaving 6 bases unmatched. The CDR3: CASSLSAGQGYYEQYF. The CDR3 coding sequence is TGTGCCAGCAGTTTATCTGCGGGACAGGGATACTACGAGCAGTACTTC.

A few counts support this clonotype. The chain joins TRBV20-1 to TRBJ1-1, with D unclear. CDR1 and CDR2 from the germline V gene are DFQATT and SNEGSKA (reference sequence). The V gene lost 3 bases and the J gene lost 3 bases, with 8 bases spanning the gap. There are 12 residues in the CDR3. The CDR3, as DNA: TGCAGTGCTAGTTTCGGCCACACTGAAGCTTTCTTT. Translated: CSASFGHTEAFF.

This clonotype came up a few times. The CDR3 DNA sequence: TGTGCCAGTAGTAAAGGAGCGGGAGTAGACTCCTACAATGAGCAGTTCTTC. Translated, it gives CASSKGAGVDSYNEQFF. The chain joins TRBV19 to TRBJ2-1, with 8 bases fitting TRBD2. Germline V CDR1 and CDR2: LNHDA, SQIVND (reference sequence). The J segment lost 0 bases and the V segment lost 4 bases, leaving 8 bases of the junction unmatched. The CDR3 is made up of 17 amino acids.

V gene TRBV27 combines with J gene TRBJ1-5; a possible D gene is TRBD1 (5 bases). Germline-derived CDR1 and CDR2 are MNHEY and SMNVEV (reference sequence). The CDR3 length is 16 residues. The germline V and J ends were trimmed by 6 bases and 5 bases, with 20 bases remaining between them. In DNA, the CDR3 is TGTGCCAGCAGCCGATTTGGACATCAAAGGGATCAGCCCCAGCATTTT. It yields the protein CASSRFGHQRDQPQHF.

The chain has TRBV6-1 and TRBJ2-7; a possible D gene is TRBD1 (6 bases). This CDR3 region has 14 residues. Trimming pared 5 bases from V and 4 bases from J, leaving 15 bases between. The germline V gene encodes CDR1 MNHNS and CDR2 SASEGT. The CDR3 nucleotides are TGTGCCAGCAGTCCCAACAGGGCCCCTTACGAGCAGTACTTC. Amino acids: CASSPNRAPYEQYF.

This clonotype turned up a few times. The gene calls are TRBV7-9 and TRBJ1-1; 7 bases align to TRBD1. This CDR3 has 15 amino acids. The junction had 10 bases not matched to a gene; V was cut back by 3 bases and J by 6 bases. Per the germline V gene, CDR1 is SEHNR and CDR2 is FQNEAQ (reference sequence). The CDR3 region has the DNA TGTGCCAGCAGCTTTCTGGGACAGACTTTGGCTGAAGCTTTCTTT. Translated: CASSFLGQTLAEAFF.

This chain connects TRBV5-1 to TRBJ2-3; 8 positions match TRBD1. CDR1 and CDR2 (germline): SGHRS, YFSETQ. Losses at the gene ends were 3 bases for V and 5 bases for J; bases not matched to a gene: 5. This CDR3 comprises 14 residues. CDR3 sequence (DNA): TGCGCCAGCAGCTGGACAGGGTCCGGAGATACGCAGTATTTT. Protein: CASSWTGSGDTQYF. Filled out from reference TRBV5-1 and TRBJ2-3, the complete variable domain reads KAGVTQTPRYLIKTRGQQVTLSCSPISGHRSVSWYQQTPGQGLQFLFEYFSETQRNKGNFPGRFSGRQFSNSRSEMNVSTLELGDSALYLCASSWTGSGDTQYFGPGTRLTVL.

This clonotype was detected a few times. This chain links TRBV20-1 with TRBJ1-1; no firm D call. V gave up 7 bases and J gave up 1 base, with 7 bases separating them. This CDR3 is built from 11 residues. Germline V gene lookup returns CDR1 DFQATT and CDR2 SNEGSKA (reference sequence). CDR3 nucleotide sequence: TGCAGTGGGACGGCGAACACTGAAGCTTTCTTT. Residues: CSGTANTEAFF.

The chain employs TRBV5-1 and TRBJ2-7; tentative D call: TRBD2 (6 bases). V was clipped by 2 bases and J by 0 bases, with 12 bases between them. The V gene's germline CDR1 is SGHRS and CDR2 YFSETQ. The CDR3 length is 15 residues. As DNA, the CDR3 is TGCGCCAGCAGCTTCTTAGCGGAAATCTCCTACGAGCAGTACTTC. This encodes CASSFLAEISYEQYF.

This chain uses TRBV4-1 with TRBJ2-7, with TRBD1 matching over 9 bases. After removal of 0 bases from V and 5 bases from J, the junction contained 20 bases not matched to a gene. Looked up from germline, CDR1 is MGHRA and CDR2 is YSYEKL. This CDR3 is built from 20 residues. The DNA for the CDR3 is TGCGCCAGCAGCCAAGAACCCTCCTTTACTCACCGGGACAGGGACCACGAGCAGTACTTC. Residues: CASSQEPSFTHRDRDHEQYF.

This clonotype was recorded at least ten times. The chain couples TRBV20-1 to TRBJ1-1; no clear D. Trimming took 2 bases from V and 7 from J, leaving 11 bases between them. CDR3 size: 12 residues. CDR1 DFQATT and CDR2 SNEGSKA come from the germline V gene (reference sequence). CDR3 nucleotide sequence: TGCAGTGCTAGATACGGAGCCATTGAAGCTTTCTTT. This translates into CSARYGAIEAFF.

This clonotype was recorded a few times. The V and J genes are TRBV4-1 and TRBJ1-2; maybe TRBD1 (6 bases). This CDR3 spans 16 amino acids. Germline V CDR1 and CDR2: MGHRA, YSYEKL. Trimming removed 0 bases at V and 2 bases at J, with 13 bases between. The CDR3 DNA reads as TGCGCCAGCAGCCAAGATGGGGTGGGGGCCAACTATGGCTACACCTTC. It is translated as CASSQDGVGANYGYTF.

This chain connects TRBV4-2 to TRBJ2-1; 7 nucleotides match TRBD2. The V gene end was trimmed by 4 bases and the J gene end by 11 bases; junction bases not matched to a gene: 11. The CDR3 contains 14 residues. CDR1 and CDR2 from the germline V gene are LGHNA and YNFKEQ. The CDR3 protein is CASSPAGASTKQFF. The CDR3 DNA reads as TGTGCCAGCAGCCCCGCGGGAGCATCAACGAAGCAGTTCTTC.

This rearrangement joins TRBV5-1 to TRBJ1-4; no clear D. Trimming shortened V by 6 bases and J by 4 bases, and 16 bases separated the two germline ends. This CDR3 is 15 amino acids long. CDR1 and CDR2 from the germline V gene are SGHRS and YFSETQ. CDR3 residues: CASTSSGGVNEKLFF. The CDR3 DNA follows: TGCGCCAGCACCTCAAGTGGAGGAGTTAATGAAAAACTGTTTTTT.

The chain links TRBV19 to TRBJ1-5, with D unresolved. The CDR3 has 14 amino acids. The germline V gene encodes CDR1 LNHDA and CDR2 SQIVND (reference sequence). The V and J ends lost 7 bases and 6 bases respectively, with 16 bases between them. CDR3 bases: TGTGCCAGTACTCTCGGCCACCGGACTCAGCCCCAGCATTTT. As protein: CASTLGHRTQPQHF.

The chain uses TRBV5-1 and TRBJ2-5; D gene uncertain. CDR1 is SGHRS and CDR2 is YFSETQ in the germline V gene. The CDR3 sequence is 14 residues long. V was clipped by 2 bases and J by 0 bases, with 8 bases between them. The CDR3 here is CASSFRPYQETQYF. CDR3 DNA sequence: TGCGCCAGCAGCTTCAGACCGTACCAAGAGACCCAGTACTTC.

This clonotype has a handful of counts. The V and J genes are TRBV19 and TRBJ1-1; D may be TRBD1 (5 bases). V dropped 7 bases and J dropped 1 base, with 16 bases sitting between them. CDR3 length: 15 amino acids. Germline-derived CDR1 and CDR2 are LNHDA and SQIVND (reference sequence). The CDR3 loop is CASMGEGRENTEAFF. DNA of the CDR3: TGTGCCAGTATGGGGGAAGGTAGGGAGAACACTGAAGCTTTCTTT.

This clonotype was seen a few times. CDR3 in amino acids: CASSSAGTGKHEQYF. The CDR3, as DNA: TGCGCCAGCAGCTCTGCCGGGACAGGGAAACACGAGCAGTACTTC. V is TRBV5-1 and J is TRBJ2-7; TRBD1 matches at 9 bases. Germline V gene lookup returns CDR1 SGHRS and CDR2 YFSETQ. V lost 3 bases, J lost 5 bases, and 9 bases stayed unmatched. This CDR3 has 15 amino acids.

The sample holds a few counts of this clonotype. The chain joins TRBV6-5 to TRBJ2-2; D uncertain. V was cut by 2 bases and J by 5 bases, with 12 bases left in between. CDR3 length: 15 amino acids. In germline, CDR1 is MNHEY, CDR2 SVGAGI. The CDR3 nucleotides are TGTGCCAGCAGTTACGGTGGGCTTGAAACCGGGGAGCTGTTTTTT. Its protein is CASSYGGLETGELFF.

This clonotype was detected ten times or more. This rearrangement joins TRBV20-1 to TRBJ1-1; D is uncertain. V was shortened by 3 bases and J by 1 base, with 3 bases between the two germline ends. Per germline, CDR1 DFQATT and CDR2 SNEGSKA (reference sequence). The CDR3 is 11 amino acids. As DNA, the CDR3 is TGCAGTGCTAGGCCGAACACTGAAGCTTTCTTT. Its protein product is CSARPNTEAFF.

CDR3 loop: CASSLGRWAKLFF. The CDR3 coding sequence is TGTGCCAGCAGTTTAGGACGGTGGGCAAAACTGTTTTTT. The chain joins TRBV12-3 or TRBV12-4 to TRBJ1-4; D gene unclear. The CDR3 is 13 residues long. V shed 1 base and J shed 10 bases, with 10 bases lying between them.

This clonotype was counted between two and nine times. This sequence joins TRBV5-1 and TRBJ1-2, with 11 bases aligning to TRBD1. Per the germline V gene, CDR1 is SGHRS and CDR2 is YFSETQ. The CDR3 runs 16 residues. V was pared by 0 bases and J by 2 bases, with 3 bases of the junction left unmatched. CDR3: CASSLDGQGANYGYTF. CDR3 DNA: TGCGCCAGCAGCTTGGACGGACAGGGGGCGAACTATGGCTACACCTTC.

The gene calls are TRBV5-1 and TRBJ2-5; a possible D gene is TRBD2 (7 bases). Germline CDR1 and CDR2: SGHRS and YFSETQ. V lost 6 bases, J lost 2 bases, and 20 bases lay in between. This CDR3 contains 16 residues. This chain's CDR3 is CASTRGALNQQETQYF. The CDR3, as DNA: TGCGCCAGCACCCGGGGGGCCTTGAACCAGCAAGAGACCCAGTACTTC. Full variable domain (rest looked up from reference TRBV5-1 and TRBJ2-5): KAGVTQTPRYLIKTRGQQVTLSCSPISGHRSVSWYQQTPGQGLQFLFEYFSETQRNKGNFPGRFSGRQFSNSRSEMNVSTLELGDSALYLCASTRGALNQQETQYFGPGTRLLVL.